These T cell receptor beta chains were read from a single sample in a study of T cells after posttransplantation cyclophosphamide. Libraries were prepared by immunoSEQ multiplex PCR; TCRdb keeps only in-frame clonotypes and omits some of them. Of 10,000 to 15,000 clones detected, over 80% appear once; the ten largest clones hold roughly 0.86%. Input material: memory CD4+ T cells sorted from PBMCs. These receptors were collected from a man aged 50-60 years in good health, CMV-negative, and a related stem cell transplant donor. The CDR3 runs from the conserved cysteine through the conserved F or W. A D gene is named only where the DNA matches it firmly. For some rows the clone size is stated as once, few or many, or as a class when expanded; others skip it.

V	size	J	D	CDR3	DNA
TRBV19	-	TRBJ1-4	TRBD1	CASRPGTGNEKLFF	TGTGCCAGTAGACCCGGGACAGGGAATGAAAAACTGTTTTTT
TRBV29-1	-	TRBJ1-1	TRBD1	CSVDEDRGYTEAFF	TGCAGCGTTGATGAGGACAGGGGGTACACTGAAGCTTTCTTT
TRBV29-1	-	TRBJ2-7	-	CSCSSDSYEQYF	TGCAGCTGCTCTAGCGACTCCTACGAGCAGTACTTC
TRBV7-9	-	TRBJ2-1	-	CASSPRGSSYNEQFF	TGTGCCAGCAGCCCAAGGGGAAGCTCCTACAATGAGCAGTTCTTC
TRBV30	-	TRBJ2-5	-	CAWSYPGTSGTQYF	TGTGCCTGGAGTTACCCTGGGACATCAGGGACCCAGTACTTC
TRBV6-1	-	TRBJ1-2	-	CASSEFPSYGYTF	TGTGCCAGCAGTGAATTTCCGAGCTATGGCTACACCTTC
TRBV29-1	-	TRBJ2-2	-	CSVNRDRNTGELFF	TGCAGCGTTAACCGGGATAGGAACACCGGGGAGCTGTTTTTT
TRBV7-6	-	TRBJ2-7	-	CASSLITGHEQYF	TGTGCCAGCAGCTTAATAACAGGGCACGAGCAGTACTTC
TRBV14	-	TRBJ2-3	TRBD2	CASSQDRGAQYF	TGTGCCAGCAGCCAAGATCGGGGGGCGCAGTATTTT
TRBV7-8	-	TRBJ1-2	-	CASSPPYAETYGYTF	TGTGCCAGCAGCCCCCCGTACGCGGAGACCTATGGCTACACCTTC
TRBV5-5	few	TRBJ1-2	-	CASSLEVQRSYTF	TGTGCCAGCAGCTTGGAGGTCCAGAGGAGCTACACCTTC
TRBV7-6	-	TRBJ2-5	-	CASSLARGAGETQYF	TGTGCCAGCAGCTTAGCGCGAGGTGCGGGAGAGACCCAGTACTTC
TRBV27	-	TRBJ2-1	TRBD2	CAREESLAGGYNEQFF	TGTGCCAGAGAGGAGTCACTAGCGGGAGGGTACAATGAGCAGTTCTTC
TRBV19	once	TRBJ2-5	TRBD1	CASSTLGTVSGETQYF	TGTGCCAGTAGTACCCTCGGGACAGTCTCCGGGGAGACCCAGTACTTC
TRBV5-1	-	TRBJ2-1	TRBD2	CASSAGLAGGANEQFF	TGCGCCAGCAGCGCCGGACTAGCGGGAGGGGCCAATGAGCAGTTCTTC
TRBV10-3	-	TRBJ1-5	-	CAISELHSNQPQHF	TGTGCCATCAGTGAACTCCATAGCAATCAGCCCCAGCATTTT
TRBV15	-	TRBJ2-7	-	CATSNIVSEQYF	TGTGCCACCAGCAATATCGTGAGTGAGCAGTACTTC
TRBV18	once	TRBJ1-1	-	CASSRTQNTEAFF	TGTGCCAGCTCACGTACACAGAACACTGAAGCTTTCTTT
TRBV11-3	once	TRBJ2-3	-	CASSLGLADTQYF	TGTGCCAGCAGCTTAGGGCTAGCAGATACGCAGTATTTT
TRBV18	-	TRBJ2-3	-	CASSPFPQNRVNTQYF	TGTGCCAGCTCACCATTCCCCCAAAATCGGGTGAATACGCAGTATTTT
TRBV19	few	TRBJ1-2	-	CASSIVGELGYGYTF	TGTGCCAGTAGTATAGTAGGGGAACTGGGCTATGGCTACACCTTC
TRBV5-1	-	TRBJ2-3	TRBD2	CASSLLLAGGRTDTQYF	TGCGCCAGCAGCTTGTTACTAGCGGGGGGTCGCACAGATACGCAGTATTTT
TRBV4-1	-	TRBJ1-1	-	CASSHLGVNTEAFF	TGCGCCAGCAGCCATTTAGGAGTGAACACTGAAGCTTTCTTT
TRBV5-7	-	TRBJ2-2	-	CASSTQGRTGELFF	TGTGCCAGCAGTACACAGGGCAGGACCGGGGAGCTGTTTTTT
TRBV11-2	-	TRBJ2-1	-	CASSSGNHNEQFF	TGTGCCAGCAGCTCGGGAAATCACAATGAGCAGTTCTTC
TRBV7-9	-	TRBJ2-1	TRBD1	CASIQTGPKLSEQFF	TGTGCCAGCATCCAGACAGGGCCAAAGCTCAGTGAGCAGTTCTTC
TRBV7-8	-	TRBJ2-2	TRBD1	CASSLAGGWVGELFF	TGTGCCAGCAGCTTAGCAGGGGGCTGGGTCGGGGAGCTGTTTTTT
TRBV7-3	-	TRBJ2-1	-	CASSPRVEGYNEQFF	TGTGCCAGCAGCCCCCGGGTGGAGGGATACAATGAGCAGTTCTTC
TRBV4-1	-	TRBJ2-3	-	CASSTLGRLTSDTQYF	TGCGCCAGCAGCACCCTAGGCCGGCTCACGTCAGATACGCAGTATTTT
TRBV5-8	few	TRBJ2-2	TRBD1	CASRRFGTGGNGELFF	TGTGCCAGCAGGAGATTTGGGACAGGGGGTAACGGGGAGCTGTTTTTT
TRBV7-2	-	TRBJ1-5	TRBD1	CASSFRDRPQPQHF	TGTGCCAGCAGCTTCCGGGACAGGCCTCAGCCCCAGCATTTT
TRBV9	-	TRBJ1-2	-	CASSVDLTGANYGYTF	TGTGCCAGCAGCGTAGATTTAACAGGAGCTAACTATGGCTACACCTTC
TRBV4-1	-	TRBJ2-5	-	CASKDLARGYQETQYF	TGCGCCAGCAAGGATCTAGCGCGGGGTTACCAAGAGACCCAGTACTTC
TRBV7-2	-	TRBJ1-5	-	CASSRDGGSNQPQHF	TGTGCCAGCAGCCGTGACGGGGGTTCCAATCAGCCCCAGCATTTT
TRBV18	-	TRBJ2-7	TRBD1	CASSSTGGRFYEQYF	TGTGCCAGCTCGTCCACAGGGGGGAGGTTTTACGAGCAGTACTTC
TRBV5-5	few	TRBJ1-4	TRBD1	CASSFRDRDEKLFF	TGTGCCAGCAGCTTCCGGGACAGGGATGAAAAACTGTTTTTT
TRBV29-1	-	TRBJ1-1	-	CSVRTGGMTEAFF	TGCAGCGTTAGGACCGGGGGGATGACTGAAGCTTTCTTT
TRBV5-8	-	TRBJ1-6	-	CASSPGTRNSPLHF	TGTGCCAGCAGTCCCGGGACACGGAATTCACCCCTCCACTTT
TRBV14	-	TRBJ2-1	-	CASSQVGRVIEQFF	TGTGCCAGCAGCCAAGTCGGGAGAGTGATTGAGCAGTTCTTC